This TCR beta chain is drawn from a study of blood T cells in healthy people across ages. The authors ran a second PCR of roughly 7 to 11 cycles using a sample-barcoded 5' primer and a J-beta primer mix. The template-switch adaptor was a 5' adaptor with 12 random nucleotides. It tagged each cDNA molecule. Each sample yielded at least 2.5 million CDR3-containing paired-end reads. MiXCR, applied by TCRdb to the 5' RACE reads, yields one record per CDR3 protein. Of 700,000 to 900,000 distinct CDR3 sequences listed, 53% were seen once; the top ten hold roughly 37%. PBMCs numbering at least 6 million were isolated per sample. CDR1 MRHNA and CDR2 SNTAGT come from the germline V gene. This CDR3 has 14 amino acids. The ends were cut back, 0 bases at V and 4 bases at J, with 9 bases in the middle.

The genes are TRBV6-4 and TRBJ1-2, with D possibly being TRBD1 (5 bases). The sample comprised blood. This clonotype was sampled from a man older than 75 in good health. CDR3 sequence: CASSDSAGVYGYTF. The CDR3 DNA reads TGTGCCAGCAGTGACTCGGCGGGGGTCTATGGCTACACCTTC.